The T cell receptor (beta chain) under discussion was sequenced for a study of cytomegalovirus exposure and HLA in healthy donors. Findings of the study overall: The records held CMV serostatus as the only immune exposure information. Later analysis found that TCR beta chains associated with HLA were more clonally expanded than other, equally common chains. The study dropped some indistinguishable V segments, TRBV6-2 and TRBV6-3 among them.

The CDR3 has 15 amino acids. The V gene lost 0 bases and the J gene lost 3 bases, with 13 bases spanning the gap. Germline loops: CDR1 SGHNT, CDR2 YYREEE (reference sequence). The PCR was carried out with 60 Vbeta primers and 13 Jbeta primers. The assay was immunoSEQ multiplex PCR, and TCRdb's table has in-frame clones only and misses some. Of 200,000 to 250,000 clones listed, approximately 78% are singletons. A remark on this clone: Its antigen is still unknown.

The TCR sequence derives from a woman aged 40 to 50 in good health and CMV-seronegative. The sample consisted of PBMCs. The chain has TRBV5-4 and TRBJ2-7; D uncertain. Written as DNA, the CDR3 is TGTGCCAGCAGCTTGGATGTACAGACCTTCTACGAGCAGTACTTC. It yields the protein CASSLDVQTFYEQYF.